These 10 T cell receptor beta chains were all obtained from the same sample, sequenced in a study of T cells after yellow fever vaccination. TCRdb reprocessed the 5' RACE reads via MiXCR and lists one record per CDR3 protein. There are some 300,000 distinct CDR3 sequences in the sample; roughly 7.5% occur only once, and under 20% lies in the top ten. This sample comprised PBMCs, obtained roughly 45 days after the first yellow fever vaccination. Source of these receptors: a man younger than 35 who received the YFV17D yellow fever vaccine.

This clonotype was counted only a few times. The chain carries TRBV29-1 and TRBJ1-2, with no clear D. The V end lost 4 bases, the J end lost 3 bases, and 12 bases lay between the germline ends. Germline loops: CDR1 SQVTM, CDR2 ANQGSEA. The CDR3 sequence is 13 residues long. The CDR3 loop is CSVGRVRDYGYTF. The CDR3 DNA reads TGCAGCGTTGGAAGGGTTCGGGACTATGGCTACACCTTC.

This clonotype was seen only a few times. This chain connects TRBV29-1 to TRBJ2-1, with 7 bases lining up with TRBD1. The CDR3 spans 13 residues. Trimming cost V 6 bases and J 6 bases; bases outside gene matches: 8. Germline V CDR1 and CDR2: SQVTM, ANQGSEA. This CDR3 is CSVSQDRINEQFF. DNA of the CDR3: TGCAGCGTAAGCCAGGACAGGATCAATGAGCAGTTCTTC.

The V and J genes are TRBV27 and TRBJ1-2; 7 bases fit TRBD1. V was pared by 5 bases and J by 1 base, with 7 bases of the junction left unmatched. This CDR3 is built from 15 residues. CDR1 is MNHEY, CDR2 SMNVEV, per germline (reference sequence). Here the CDR3 reads CASSRQGPLNYGYTF. The CDR3 DNA follows: TGTGCCAGCAGTAGACAGGGTCCCCTTAACTATGGCTACACCTTC.

The V call is TRBV7-2, the J call TRBJ1-1; D may be TRBD1 (5 bases). With 5 bases removed from V and 5 bases from J, the gap between germline ends came to 21 bases. There are 16 residues in the CDR3. Germline V gives CDR1 SGHTA, CDR2 FQGNSA. The CDR3 spells CASSRNPGPGKTEAFF. DNA for the CDR3: TGTGCCAGCAGCCGGAATCCGGGCCCAGGGAAGACTGAAGCTTTCTTT.

At least ten counts were recorded for this clonotype. CDR3 bases: TGTGCCAGCAGTTTATCGGGACTAGCGGGGGTCCGCGTAGGAGCCAAAAACATTCAGTACTTC. Translated, it gives CASSLSGLAGVRVGAKNIQYF. The chain carries TRBV12-3 or TRBV12-4 and TRBJ2-4; TRBD2 aligns across 14 bases. The trim removed 2 bases at V and 0 bases at J, leaving 12 bases unmatched. This CDR3 is built from 21 residues.

This clonotype was detected ten times or more. The chain carries TRBV7-3 and TRBJ2-3; D possibly corresponds to TRBD2 (6 bases). This CDR3 has 16 residues. The V gene's germline CDR1 is SGHTA and CDR2 FQGTGA. V lost 3 bases, J lost 4 bases, and 17 bases lay in between. CDR3 bases: TGTGCCAGCAGCTTCCACCCTTCGGAGGGCCCAGATACGCAGTATTTT. Translated, it gives CASSFHPSEGPDTQYF.

This clonotype was picked up many times. The chain combines TRBV4-2 with TRBJ2-5; 8 bases are a match to TRBD1. CDR3 length: 18 residues. CDR1 is LGHNA, CDR2 YNFKEQ, per germline. The V and J ends lost 4 bases and 5 bases, in that order; junction bases with no gene match: 18. The CDR3 here is CASSPGGPLTAGWETQYF. As DNA, the CDR3 is TGTGCCAGCAGCCCAGGGGGCCCCTTAACCGCTGGATGGGAGACCCAGTACTTC.

The genes are TRBV29-1 and TRBJ2-3, with 9 bases fitting TRBD2. V shed 4 bases and J 2 bases; nucleotides not matched to a gene: 4. This CDR3 comprises 14 residues. Germline CDR1 SQVTM, CDR2 ANQGSEA. Written as DNA, the CDR3 is TGCAGCGTTGCTGAGCGGGGGGTCACAGATACGCAGTATTTT. This encodes CSVAERGVTDTQYF.

This clonotype came up a few times. This chain joins TRBV9 and TRBJ1-1; D uncertain. Germline V gene sequence: CDR1 SGDLS, CDR2 YYNGEE. The V gene lost 5 bases and the J gene lost 1 base, with 12 bases spanning the gap. The CDR3 is 14 residues long. The chain's CDR3 is CASRRMASNTEAFF. The CDR3 DNA sequence: TGTGCCAGCAGGCGAATGGCCTCGAACACTGAAGCTTTCTTT.

This sequence joins TRBV5-1 and TRBJ2-2, with a weak D call TRBD2 (6 bases). Trimming took off 4 bases at V and 1 base at J, with 11 bases between the two ends. CDR3 length: 15 amino acids. CDR1 is SGHRS and CDR2 is YFSETQ in the germline V gene. This CDR3 reads CASSGRDWNTGELFF. The CDR3 DNA reads as TGCGCCAGCAGCGGCCGGGACTGGAACACCGGGGAGCTGTTTTTT.